This TCR beta chain is from a study of blood T cells in healthy people across ages. Germline CDR1 is MGHDK and CDR2 is SYGVNS. V lost 11 bases, J lost 0 bases, and 13 bases lay in between. This CDR3 contains 13 residues. Note on this clonotype: Its antigen is still unknown.

Through a sample-barcoded 5' primer and a J-beta primer mix, a second PCR was run for roughly 6 to 12 cycles. From each sample, at least 3 million paired-end reads containing CDR3 were obtained. MiXCR, applied by TCRdb to the 5' RACE reads, yields one record per CDR3 protein. This table has approximately 900,000 distinct CDR3 sequences, around 29% appearing once. Study-level findings and limits: Long-lived and aged donors differed, with more naive CD4+ cells and higher diversity in the long-lived. Donor CMV status, an unknown factor, possibly confounded changes in expanded clonotypes.

This sample was also put to use in a study of T cells of mothers and their children.

The receptor was derived from a woman aged 40 to 50 in good health. Sequencing input: blood. The chain links TRBV25-1 to TRBJ1-1; D is unresolved. The CDR3 bases are TGTGCCTCCGAGACACCCATGAACACTGAAGCTTTCTTT. Its protein product is CASETPMNTEAFF.